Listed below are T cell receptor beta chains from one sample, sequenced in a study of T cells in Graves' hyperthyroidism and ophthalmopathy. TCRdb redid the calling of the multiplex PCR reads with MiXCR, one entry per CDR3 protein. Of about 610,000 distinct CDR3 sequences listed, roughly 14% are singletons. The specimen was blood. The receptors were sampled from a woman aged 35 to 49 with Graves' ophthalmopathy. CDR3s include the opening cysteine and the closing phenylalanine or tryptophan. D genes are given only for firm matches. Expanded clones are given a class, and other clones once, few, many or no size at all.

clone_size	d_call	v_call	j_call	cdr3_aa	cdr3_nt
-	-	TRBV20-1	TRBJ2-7	CSALPSSQLGEQYF	TGCAGCGCCCTGCCTAGTTCTCAATTGGGCGAGCAGTACTTC
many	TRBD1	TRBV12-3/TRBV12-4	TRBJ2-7	CASSWGQGGSYEQYF	TGTGCCAGCAGTTGGGGACAGGGTGGTTCCTACGAGCAGTACTTC
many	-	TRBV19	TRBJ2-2	CASSKGYTGELFF	TGTGCCAGTAGCAAGGGCTACACCGGGGAGCTGTTTTTT
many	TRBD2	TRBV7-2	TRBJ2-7	CASSRGLVNGIEQYF	TGTGCCAGCAGCCGGGGACTAGTGAACGGTATCGAGCAGTACTTC
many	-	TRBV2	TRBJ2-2	CASSERGQGGELFF	TGTGCCAGCAGTGAACGGGGGCAGGGCGGGGAGCTGTTTTTT
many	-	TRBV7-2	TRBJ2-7	CASSFASGVGYEQYF	TGTGCCAGCAGCTTTGCGTCGGGGGTTGGTTACGAGCAGTACTTC
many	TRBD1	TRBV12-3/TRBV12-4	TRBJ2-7	CASGVGQSYEQYF	TGTGCCAGCGGGGTGGGACAGTCCTACGAGCAGTACTTC
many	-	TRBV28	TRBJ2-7	CASTVGRPYEQYF	TGTGCCAGCACCGTAGGGCGCCCCTACGAGCAGTACTTC
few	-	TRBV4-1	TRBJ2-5	CASSPNRKETQYF	TGCGCCAGCAGCCCCAACAGGAAAGAGACCCAGTACTTC
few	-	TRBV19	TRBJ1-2	CASSIQGHGYTF	TGTGCCAGTAGTATCCAGGGACATGGCTACACCTTC
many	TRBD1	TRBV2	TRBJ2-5	CASSTKAGGGGTQYF	TGTGCCAGCAGTACTAAAGCAGGGGGCGGTGGGACCCAGTACTTC
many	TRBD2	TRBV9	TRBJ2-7	CASSPGTSGYGGPYEQYF	TGTGCCAGCAGCCCCGGGACTAGCGGGTACGGGGGCCCCTACGAGCAGTACTTC
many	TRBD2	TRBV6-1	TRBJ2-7	CASIGSGRGYEQYF	TGTGCCAGCATCGGGAGCGGGAGAGGCTACGAGCAGTACTTC
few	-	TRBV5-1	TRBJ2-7	CASNPDREEAEQYF	TGCGCCAGCAACCCAGACAGGGAGGAGGCCGAGCAGTACTTC
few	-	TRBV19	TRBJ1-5	CASSMGLLFNQPQHF	TGTGCCAGTAGTATGGGACTCTTGTTTAATCAGCCCCAGCATTTT
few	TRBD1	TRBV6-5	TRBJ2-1	CASTDRGGSSYNEQFF	TGTGCCAGCACCGACAGGGGGGGAAGCTCCTACAATGAGCAGTTCTTC
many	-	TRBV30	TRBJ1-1	CAWSVRGRGSNTEAFF	TGTGCCTGGAGTGTACGAGGGAGAGGTTCGAACACTGAAGCTTTCTTT
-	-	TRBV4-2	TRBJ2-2	CASSQETTRTGELFF	TGTGCCAGCAGCCAAGAAACGACGAGGACCGGGGAGCTGTTTTTT